The rows below give T cell receptor beta chains drawn from one sample of a study of T cell changes during pregnancy in multiple sclerosis. Here immunoSEQ multiplex PCR was the method, and the copy in TCRdb shows in-frame clones only, minus some. The table records under 95,000 clones, 91% of them present only once. The material was peripheral blood, obtained after pregnancy. These receptors all come from a female donor in good health, enrolled as a control in a pregnancy study. Each CDR3 is given without its conserved first and last residue. Only some rows state a clone size, as once, few, many or a class for expanded clones.

v_call: TRBV4-3; j_call: TRBJ2-2; clone_size: .; cdr3_aa: ASSPRTGDIGELF
v_call: TRBV12-5; j_call: TRBJ2-4; clone_size: .; cdr3_aa: ASGSGHSGDIQY
v_call: TRBV5-4; j_call: TRBJ1-4; clone_size: .; cdr3_aa: ASSPGQERTNEKLF
v_call: TRBV10-3; j_call: TRBJ1-1; clone_size: .; cdr3_aa: AIKSDRGKPEAF
v_call: TRBV2; j_call: TRBJ1-5; clone_size: .; cdr3_aa: ASSGGRKNQPQH
v_call: TRBV6-5; j_call: TRBJ2-7; clone_size: .; cdr3_aa: ASSPGHYSYEQY
v_call: TRBV7-9; j_call: TRBJ1-1; clone_size: .; cdr3_aa: ASSLEGGKAAF
v_call: TRBV11-3; j_call: TRBJ2-4; clone_size: .; cdr3_aa: ASSWLAGAKNIQY
v_call: TRBV5-1; j_call: TRBJ2-7; clone_size: .; cdr3_aa: ASSLGAGRSYEQY
v_call: TRBV28; j_call: TRBJ2-7; clone_size: .; cdr3_aa: ASSVTGGKYEQY
v_call: TRBV4-3; j_call: TRBJ1-1; clone_size: .; cdr3_aa: ASSRRQGSEAF
v_call: TRBV18; j_call: TRBJ2-1; clone_size: .; cdr3_aa: ASSPGLAVPSSYNEQF
v_call: TRBV28; j_call: TRBJ1-1; clone_size: once; cdr3_aa: ASSYERGGAF
v_call: TRBV5-8; j_call: TRBJ2-5; clone_size: .; cdr3_aa: ASSPGQTNNKETQY
v_call: TRBV28; j_call: TRBJ1-1; clone_size: .; cdr3_aa: ASTQGGRNTEAF
v_call: TRBV6-5; j_call: TRBJ2-1; clone_size: .; cdr3_aa: ASRSGGVSYNEQF
v_call: TRBV6-1; j_call: TRBJ1-1; clone_size: .; cdr3_aa: ASSPSSLMNTEAF
v_call: TRBV5-6; j_call: TRBJ2-7; clone_size: once; cdr3_aa: ASSFTGYEQY
v_call: TRBV5-1; j_call: TRBJ1-4; clone_size: once; cdr3_aa: ASSLVNGEKLF
v_call: TRBV15; j_call: TRBJ1-2; clone_size: few; cdr3_aa: ATRGGGDPYGYT
v_call: TRBV6-1; j_call: TRBJ2-1; clone_size: .; cdr3_aa: ASSGRTSGGRYYNEQF
v_call: TRBV11-3; j_call: TRBJ2-2; clone_size: .; cdr3_aa: ASSPSVQTNTGELF
v_call: TRBV28; j_call: TRBJ1-2; clone_size: once; cdr3_aa: ASSRYDRARYGYT
v_call: TRBV28; j_call: TRBJ2-1; clone_size: once; cdr3_aa: ASSPLDSRNEQF
v_call: TRBV11-1; j_call: TRBJ1-6; clone_size: .; cdr3_aa: ASSQGQAVGTLH
v_call: TRBV5-4; j_call: TRBJ1-3; clone_size: .; cdr3_aa: ASSGASGNTIY
v_call: TRBV7-9; j_call: TRBJ1-3; clone_size: .; cdr3_aa: ASSRSGGKAGSGNTIY
v_call: TRBV5-1; j_call: TRBJ2-3; clone_size: .; cdr3_aa: ASSSRLAGGQKDTQY
v_call: TRBV6-5; j_call: TRBJ1-5; clone_size: .; cdr3_aa: ASSSVQGSGQPQH
v_call: TRBV30; j_call: TRBJ1-1; clone_size: .; cdr3_aa: AWSVRRGTEAF
v_call: TRBV9; j_call: TRBJ2-3; clone_size: .; cdr3_aa: ASSVLAASTDTQY
v_call: TRBV4-3; j_call: TRBJ1-1; clone_size: .; cdr3_aa: ASSQGSGTEAF
v_call: TRBV4-3; j_call: TRBJ2-3; clone_size: .; cdr3_aa: ASSQGFIQGVEDTQY
v_call: TRBV28; j_call: TRBJ2-7; clone_size: few; cdr3_aa: ASSGTATYEQY
v_call: TRBV13; j_call: TRBJ2-3; clone_size: .; cdr3_aa: ASSLKEGSTDTQY
v_call: TRBV7-2; j_call: TRBJ1-5; clone_size: .; cdr3_aa: ASSLAPGTGQPQH
v_call: TRBV7-2; j_call: TRBJ2-5; clone_size: .; cdr3_aa: ASSLGGDRVKETQY
v_call: TRBV9; j_call: TRBJ2-5; clone_size: few; cdr3_aa: ASSVEAGLLQETQY
v_call: TRBV28; j_call: TRBJ1-2; clone_size: .; cdr3_aa: ASSLADRNGYT
v_call: TRBV30; j_call: TRBJ2-3; clone_size: .; cdr3_aa: AWSSKASVRLATSTDTQY
v_call: TRBV6-1; j_call: TRBJ1-2; clone_size: .; cdr3_aa: ASSEAMAGLGYT
v_call: TRBV19; j_call: TRBJ1-6; clone_size: .; cdr3_aa: ASSMWGQGAGSYNSPLH